The 30 T cell receptor delta chains below all came from one sample that was sequenced in a study of gamma-delta chains in newborns, infants, children. TCRdb used CATT to re-call clones from the reads. This sample has about 11,000 delta-chain clones, with around 8.8% found just once. Sequenced sample: blood. Every receptor here comes from a child who was a newborn, infant or young child, either healthy, febrile or measles-vaccinated (not recorded which).

This clone ranks as large. The sample contains more than one DNA sequence encoding this CDR3. The rearrangement joins TRDV2 to TRDJ1; TRDD3 aligns across 9 bases. The CDR3 runs to 17 residues. CDR1 and CDR2 from the germline V gene are GEAIGNYY and EKD. Unmatched junction bases numbered 7, after V lost 0 bases and J lost 0 bases. The CDR3 bases are TGTGCCTGTGACACCGTGGAGACTGGGGGAGACACCGATAAACTCATCTTT. This encodes CACDTVETGGDTDKLIF.

The chain is built from TRDV2 and TRDJ1, with a possible D match to TRDD3 (5 bases). Trimming removed 0 bases at V and 4 bases at J, with 14 bases between. CDR1 is GEAIGNYY, CDR2 EKD, per germline. CDR3 size: 15 residues. CDR3 nucleotides: TGTGCCTGTGACACCTGGGGCATACCATTCGATAAACTCATCTTT. This encodes CACDTWGIPFDKLIF.

The V and J genes are TRDV2 and TRDJ1; 10 positions agree with TRDD3. In germline, CDR1 is GEAIGNYY, CDR2 EKD. With 0 bases clipped from V and 0 bases from J, the junction kept 0 bases outside the gene matches. This CDR3 is built from 15 residues. The CDR3 loop reads CACDTLGDNTDKLIF. Written as DNA, the CDR3 is TGTGCCTGTGACACCCTGGGGGATAACACCGATAAACTCATCTTT.

This clone has a handful of counts. This likely traces to a read error, being one base from a far larger clone. The CDR3 protein is CACDTVGALGEQLFF. In nucleotides, the CDR3 is TGTGCCTGTGACACCGTGGGGGCCTTGGGAGAACAACTCTTCTTT. The V gene is TRDV2, the J gene TRDJ2, with D possibly being TRDD3 (6 bases). The CDR3 has 15 residues. In germline, CDR1 is GEAIGNYY, CDR2 EKD. Trimming shortened V by 0 bases and J by 10 bases, and 17 bases separated the two germline ends.

The genes are TRDV2 and TRDJ1, with D perhaps matching TRDD3 (5 bases). The CDR3 consists of 15 residues. Germline CDR1 GEAIGNYY, CDR2 EKD. The ends were cut back, 5 bases at V and 2 bases at J, with 17 bases in the middle. The CDR3 bases are TGTGCCTGTGTCCCCCTGGGAGTATCGACCGATAAACTCATCTTT. This encodes CACVPLGVSTDKLIF.

This clone was seen only a few times. As DNA, the CDR3 is TGTGCCTGTGACCCGGTACTGGGGGATTCGGAAGCTTTGACAGCACAACTCTTCTTT. It translates to CACDPVLGDSEALTAQLFF. The V gene is TRDV2, the J gene TRDJ2, with 10 bases fitting TRDD3. CDR1 is GEAIGNYY and CDR2 is EKD in the germline V gene. The CDR3 loop spans 19 amino acids. V trimming: 3 bases; J trimming: 0 bases; junction bases outside the gene matches: 12.

Notes on this clone: The sample carries other DNA sequences with the same CDR3. The chain is built from TRDV2 and TRDJ3; D is unresolved. CDR1 and CDR2 from the germline V gene are GEAIGNYY and EKD. V was trimmed by 0 bases and J by 0 bases, leaving 5 bases between them. The CDR3 length is 16 residues. The CDR3 DNA sequence: TGTGCCTGTGACACCGTGGGCTCCTGGGACACCCGACAGATGTTTTTC. It is translated as CACDTVGSWDTRQMFF.

The chain has TRDV2 and TRDJ1, with D hard to call. The CDR3 length is 14 residues. V lost 3 bases and J lost 0, with 10 bases in between. Per the germline V gene, CDR1 is GEAIGNYY and CDR2 is EKD. The CDR3 sequence is CACDSAPYTDKLIF. The CDR3 nucleotides are TGTGCCTGTGACTCGGCACCCTACACCGATAAACTCATCTTT.

This clone was recorded a few times. This sequence joins TRDV2 and TRDJ3; 11 bases map to TRDD3. The CDR3 consists of 20 residues. The germline V gene has CDR1 GEAIGNYY and CDR2 EKD. V lost 3 bases to trimming and J lost 1 base; unmatched junction nucleotides: 10. CDR3 loop: CACDDILGDRGSWDTRQMFF. Written as DNA, the CDR3 is TGTGCCTGTGACGATATACTGGGGGATAGAGGATCCTGGGACACCCGACAGATGTTTTTC.

A word on this clone: The same CDR3 is also encoded by other DNA sequences in this sample. This sequence joins TRDV2 and TRDJ1, with 12 nucleotides matching TRDD3. CDR1 is GEAIGNYY, CDR2 EKD, per germline. The CDR3 is 16 amino acids. V lost 1 base and J lost 0; bases outside the gene matches: 2. CDR3 protein: CACDTLGDTDTDKLIF. CDR3 in DNA: TGTGCCTGTGACACGCTGGGGGATACGGACACCGATAAACTCATCTTT.

The table lists this clone with a few counts. Other DNA variants within this sample encode the same CDR3. V usage is TRDV2 and J usage is TRDJ1; D is undetermined. The CDR3 spans 14 residues. CDR1 is GEAIGNYY, CDR2 EKD, per germline. V was pared by 0 bases and J by 0 bases, with 7 bases between. In DNA, the CDR3 is TGTGCCTGTGACACCGTCGGATACACCGATAAACTCATCTTT. This translates into CACDTVGYTDKLIF.

The CDR3 region is CACDTLLGATPYADKLIF. Here the CDR3 DNA reads TGTGCCTGTGACACCCTACTGGGGGCCACCCCGTACGCCGATAAACTCATCTTT. The rearrangement joins TRDV2 to TRDJ1; 8 bases align to TRDD3. With V trimmed by 0 bases and J by 3 bases, 14 bases remained unmatched. Per the germline V gene, CDR1 is GEAIGNYY and CDR2 is EKD. The CDR3 covers 18 residues.

The chain joins TRDV2 to TRDJ1; 13 positions match TRDD3. In germline, CDR1 is GEAIGNYY, CDR2 EKD. Losses at the gene ends were 4 bases for V and 4 bases for J; bases not matched to a gene: 8. This CDR3 is 16 amino acids long. As DNA, the CDR3 is TGTGCCTGTGATTTATTACTGGGGGATACGGGCGATAAACTCATCTTT. This translates into CACDLLLGDTGDKLIF.

This clone was observed a few times. The gene calls are TRDV1 and TRDJ1; 8 nucleotides match TRDD3. Per germline, CDR1 TSWWSYY and CDR2 QGS. The CDR3 length is 19 residues. V lost 2 bases, J lost 4 bases, and 18 bases stayed unmatched. This chain's CDR3 is CALGEFLPNVLGVNDKLIF. The CDR3 region has the DNA TGTGCTCTTGGGGAATTCCTTCCCAATGTACTGGGGGTTAACGATAAACTCATCTTT.

In its sample, this clone is medium-sized. Other DNA sequences in the sample encode the same CDR3. The chain carries TRDV2 and TRDJ1; 10 bases agree with TRDD3. CDR1 is GEAIGNYY and CDR2 is EKD in the germline V gene. V lost 0 bases to trimming and J lost 2 bases; unmatched junction nucleotides: 2. CDR3 length: 15 residues. The DNA of the CDR3 is TGTGCCTGTGACACCCTACTGGGGGATACCGATAAACTCATCTTT. Protein product: CACDTLLGDTDKLIF.

This clone has just a few counts. A junction boundary mismatches the germline segment, possibly from a read error. The chain joins TRDV2 to TRDJ1; 9 bases match TRDD3. This CDR3 contains 15 residues. CDR1 is GEAIGNYY and CDR2 is EKD in the germline V gene. CDR3 sequence (DNA): TGTGCCTGTGACACCTTACTGGGGGACACCGATAAACACATCTTT. Its protein is CACDTLLGDTDKHIF.

Comments on this clone: At the DNA level, this CDR3 is encoded by other sequences in the same sample as well. The chain recombines TRDV2 with TRDJ1; 13 bases agree with TRDD3. CDR3 length equals 17 residues. Germline values: CDR1 GEAIGNYY, CDR2 EKD. With 0 bases clipped from V and 2 bases from J, the junction kept 5 bases outside the gene matches. The CDR3 DNA is TGTGCCTGTGACACCTTGACTGGGGGATACGCGACCGATAAACTCATCTTT. The encoded protein is CACDTLTGGYATDKLIF.

This clone was seen a few times. The V gene is TRDV2, the J gene TRDJ2; TRDD3 aligns across 8 bases. The CDR3 length is 18 residues. Germline assignment: CDR1 GEAIGNYY and CDR2 EKD. V shed 2 bases, J shed 5 bases, and the junction held 15 bases outside the gene matches. The CDR3 sequence: CACDKVLGGTRETAQLFF. DNA of the CDR3: TGTGCCTGTGACAAAGTACTGGGGGGTACGCGGGAAACAGCACAACTCTTCTTT.

The V and J genes are TRDV2 and TRDJ3; TRDD3 aligns across 7 bases. The germline V gene has CDR1 GEAIGNYY and CDR2 EKD. This CDR3 spans 22 amino acids. The V and J ends lost 0 bases and 0 bases, in that order; junction bases with no gene match: 16. CDR3 sequence (DNA): TGTGCCTGTGACACCGTGGCTGGATGGCTGGGGGCCCGCTCCTGGGACACCCGACAGATGTTTTTC. It codes for CACDTVAGWLGARSWDTRQMFF.

In its sample, this clone ranks as medium-sized. This rearrangement joins TRDV2 to TRDJ1; TRDD3 aligns across 9 bases. The trim removed 3 bases at V and 2 bases at J, leaving 6 bases unmatched. The CDR3 consists of 15 residues. Germline values: CDR1 GEAIGNYY, CDR2 EKD. CDR3 nucleotide sequence: TGTGCCTGTGACGCTATGCTGGGGGATACCGATAAACTCATCTTT. It yields the protein CACDAMLGDTDKLIF.

This chain joins TRDV2 and TRDJ1; D perhaps matches TRDD3 (5 bases). Looked up from germline, CDR1 is GEAIGNYY and CDR2 is EKD. The CDR3 length is 15 residues. Trimming stripped 3 bases from V and 1 base from J, with 14 bases between. The CDR3 reads CACDGILASTDKLIF. CDR3 nucleotide sequence: TGTGCCTGTGACGGCATACTGGCCTCCACCGATAAACTCATCTTT.

This clone was counted between two and nine times. Other DNA sequences in this sample translate to the same CDR3. This chain links TRDV2 with TRDJ3; TRDD3 agrees at 10 bases. Germline-derived CDR1 and CDR2 are GEAIGNYY and EKD. CDR3 length: 20 amino acids. The J segment lost 0 bases and the V segment lost 0 bases, leaving 7 bases of the junction unmatched. The CDR3 region is CACDTVLGDASSWDTRQMFF. The CDR3 DNA sequence: TGTGCCTGTGACACCGTACTGGGGGATGCCAGCTCCTGGGACACCCGACAGATGTTTTTC.

This chain joins TRDV2 and TRDJ1; 10 nucleotides align to TRDD3. TCRdb carries no J gene annotation; the J gene was assigned here by matching the DNA with germline. The CDR3 length is 18 residues. Germline CDR1 is GEAIGNYY and CDR2 is EKD. The ends lost 0 bases at V and 0 bases at J; junction bases unmatched: 9. CDR3: CACDTVMGDTRNTDKLIF. The CDR3 DNA sequence: TGTGCCTGTGACACCGTTATGGGGGATACTCGGAACACCGATAAACTCATCTTT.

This clone was picked up a small number of times. The V and J genes are TRDV2 and TRDJ1; TRDD3 is a possible D gene (6 bases). V lost 0 bases and J lost 1, with 23 bases in between. CDR1 is GEAIGNYY, CDR2 EKD, per germline. This CDR3 has 19 amino acids. Here the CDR3 reads CACDTVTIPDTLGTDKLIF. The CDR3 DNA sequence: TGTGCCTGTGACACCGTTACTATCCCCGATACGCTGGGCACCGATAAACTCATCTTT.

In this sample, this clone turned up once. No V gene was called here, but the J gene is TRDJ3; TRDD3, the D gene given by the table, was not confirmed from the DNA. The CDR3 totals 19 residues. CDR3 loop: CACDTLLGDSSWDTRQMFF. CDR3 in DNA: TGTGCCTGTGACACCCTACTGGGGGATTCCTCCTGGGACACCCGACAGATGTTTTTC.

The chain recombines TRDV2 with TRDJ1, with TRDD3 matching 8 bases. The J gene, not given by TCRdb, was assigned here from a germline match of the nucleotide sequence. CDR3 length: 16 amino acids. The germline V gene has CDR1 GEAIGNYY and CDR2 EKD. Trimming at V came to 2 bases and at J to 0 bases, leaving 7 bases not matched to a gene. The chain's CDR3 is CACDMGDPLYTDKLIF. The CDR3 bases are TGTGCCTGTGACATGGGGGATCCCTTGTACACCGATAAACTCATCTTT.

V gene TRDV2 combines with J gene TRDJ1; TRDD3 agrees at 12 bases. The V segment lost 0 bases and the J segment 5 bases; nucleotides outside the gene matches: 15. Looked up from germline, CDR1 is GEAIGNYY and CDR2 is EKD. The length of the CDR3 is 19 residues. DNA for the CDR3: TGTGCCTGTGACACCGTTGGCTGGGGGATACGGGCAGTTCCTGATAAACTCATCTTT. Translating gives CACDTVGWGIRAVPDKLIF.

In this sample, this clone turned up a few times. The chain employs TRDV2 and TRDJ1; 11 bases fit TRDD3. Germline V CDR1 and CDR2: GEAIGNYY, EKD. The CDR3 has 14 residues. V was clipped by 3 bases and J by 7 bases; unmatched bases: 6. This CDR3 is CACDVMGDTGKLIF. The DNA for the CDR3 is TGTGCCTGTGACGTCATGGGGGATACGGGTAAACTCATCTTT.

The chain is built from TRDV2 and TRDJ1, with D possibly matching TRDD3 (5 bases). CDR1 and CDR2 from the germline V gene are GEAIGNYY and EKD. This CDR3 spans 20 amino acids. V was clipped by 3 bases and J by 1 base, with 29 bases between them. CDR3 sequence reads: CACDEITGFGVSHSTDKLIF. CDR3 sequence (DNA): TGTGCCTGTGACGAGATTACTGGATTTGGGGTTTCCCACTCCACCGATAAACTCATCTTT.

This clone was observed a few times. The genes are TRDV2 and TRDJ1; 13 bases match TRDD3. CDR3 length: 17 amino acids. J gave up 3 bases and V 5 bases, and 11 bases lay outside the gene matches. Germline V gene data show CDR1 as GEAIGNYY and CDR2 as EKD. CDR3 loop: CACAQVGTGGYADKLIF. The CDR3 DNA reads TGTGCCTGTGCTCAAGTGGGGACTGGGGGATACGCCGATAAACTCATCTTT.